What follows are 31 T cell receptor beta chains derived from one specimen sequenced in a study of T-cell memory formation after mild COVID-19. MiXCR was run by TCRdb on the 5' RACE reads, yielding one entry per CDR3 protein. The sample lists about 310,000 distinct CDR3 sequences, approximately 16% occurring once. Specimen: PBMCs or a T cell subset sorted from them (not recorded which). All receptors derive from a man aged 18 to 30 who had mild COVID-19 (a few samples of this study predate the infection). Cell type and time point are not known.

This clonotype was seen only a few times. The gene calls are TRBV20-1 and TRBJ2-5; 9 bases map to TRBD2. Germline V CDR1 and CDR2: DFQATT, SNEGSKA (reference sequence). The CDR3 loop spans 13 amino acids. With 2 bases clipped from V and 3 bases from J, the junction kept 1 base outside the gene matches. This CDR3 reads CSARLAGKETQYF. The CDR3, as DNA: TGCAGTGCTAGACTAGCGGGGAAAGAGACCCAGTACTTC.

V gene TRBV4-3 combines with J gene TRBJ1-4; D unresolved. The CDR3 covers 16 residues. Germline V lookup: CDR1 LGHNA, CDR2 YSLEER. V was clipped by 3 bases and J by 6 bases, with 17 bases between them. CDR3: CASSQAAHRSDEKLFF. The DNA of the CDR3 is TGCGCCAGCAGCCAGGCTGCACATCGCAGTGATGAAAAACTGTTTTTT.

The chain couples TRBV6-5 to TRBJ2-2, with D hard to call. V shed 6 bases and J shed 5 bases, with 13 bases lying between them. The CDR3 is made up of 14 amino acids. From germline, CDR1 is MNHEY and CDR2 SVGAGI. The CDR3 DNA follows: TGTGCCAGCAGAACCTCTACAGCGACCGGGGAGCTGTTTTTT. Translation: CASRTSTATGELFF.

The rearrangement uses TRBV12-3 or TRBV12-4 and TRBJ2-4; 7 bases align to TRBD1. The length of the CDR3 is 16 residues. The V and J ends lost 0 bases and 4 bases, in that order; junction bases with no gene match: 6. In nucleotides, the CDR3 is TGTGCCAGCAGTTTAGCGAGACAGGGAGAGAAAAACATTCAGTACTTC. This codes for CASSLARQGEKNIQYF.

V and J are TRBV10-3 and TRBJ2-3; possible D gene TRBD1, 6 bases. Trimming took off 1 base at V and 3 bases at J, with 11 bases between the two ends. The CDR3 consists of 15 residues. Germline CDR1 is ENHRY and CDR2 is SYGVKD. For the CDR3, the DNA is TGTGCCATCAGTGAGTTTGGGGGCTGGACAGATACGCAGTATTTT. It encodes CAISEFGGWTDTQYF.

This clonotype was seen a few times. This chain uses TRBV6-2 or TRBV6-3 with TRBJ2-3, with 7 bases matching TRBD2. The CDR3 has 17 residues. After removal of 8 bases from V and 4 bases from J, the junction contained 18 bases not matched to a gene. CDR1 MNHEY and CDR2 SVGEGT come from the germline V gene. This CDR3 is CASRPLTSAEGADTQYF. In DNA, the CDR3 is TGTGCCAGCCGTCCGTTAACTAGCGCGGAGGGCGCAGATACGCAGTATTTT.

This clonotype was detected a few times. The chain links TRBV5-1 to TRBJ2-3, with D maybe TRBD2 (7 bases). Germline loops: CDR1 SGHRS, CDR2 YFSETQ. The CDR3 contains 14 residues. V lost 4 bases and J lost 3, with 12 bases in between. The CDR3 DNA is TGCGCCAGCAGCGGGGGGGCACAAACAGATACGCAGTATTTT. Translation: CASSGGAQTDTQYF.

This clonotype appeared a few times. The DNA of the CDR3 is TGTGCCAGTTCGAAGGGCGTGGATTCACCCCTCCACTTT. It codes for CASSKGVDSPLHF. This chain joins TRBV7-3 and TRBJ1-6; no reliable D call. Trimming left V 9 bases short and J 8 bases short, with 14 bases between. CDR3 size: 13 residues. Germline V lookup: CDR1 SGHTA, CDR2 FQGTGA.

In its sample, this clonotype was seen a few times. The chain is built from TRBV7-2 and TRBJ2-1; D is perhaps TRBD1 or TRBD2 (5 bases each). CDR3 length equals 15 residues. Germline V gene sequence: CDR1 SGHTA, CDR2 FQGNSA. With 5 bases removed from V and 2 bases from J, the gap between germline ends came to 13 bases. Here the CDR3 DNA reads TGTGCCAGCAGCCTCACGGGGCGTCCCTACAATGAGCAGTTCTTC. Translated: CASSLTGRPYNEQFF.

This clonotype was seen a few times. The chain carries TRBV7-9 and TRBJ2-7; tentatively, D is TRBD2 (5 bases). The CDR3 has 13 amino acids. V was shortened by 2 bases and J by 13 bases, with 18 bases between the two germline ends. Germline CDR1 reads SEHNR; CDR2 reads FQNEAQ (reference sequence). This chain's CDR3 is CASSLPGLGRFYV. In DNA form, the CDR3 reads TGTGCCAGCAGCTTACCGGGATTAGGGCGGTTCTACGTC.

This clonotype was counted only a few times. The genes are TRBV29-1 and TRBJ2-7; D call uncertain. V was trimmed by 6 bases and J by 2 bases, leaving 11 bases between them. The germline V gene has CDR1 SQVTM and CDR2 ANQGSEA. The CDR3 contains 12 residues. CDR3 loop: CSVDVRPYEQYF. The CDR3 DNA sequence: TGCAGCGTCGACGTGCGCCCCTACGAGCAGTACTTC.

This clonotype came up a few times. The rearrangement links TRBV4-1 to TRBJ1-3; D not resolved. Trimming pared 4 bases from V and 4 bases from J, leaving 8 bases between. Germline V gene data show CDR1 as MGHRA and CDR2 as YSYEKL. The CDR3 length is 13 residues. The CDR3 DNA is TGCGCCAGCAGCCCGGAGGCGGGAAACACCATATATTTT. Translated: CASSPEAGNTIYF.

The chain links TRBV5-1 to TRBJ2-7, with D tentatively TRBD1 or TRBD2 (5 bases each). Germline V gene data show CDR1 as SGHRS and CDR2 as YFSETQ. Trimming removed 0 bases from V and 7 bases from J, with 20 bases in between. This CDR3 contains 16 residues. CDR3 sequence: CASSLGGSAGFIEQYF. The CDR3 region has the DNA TGCGCCAGCAGCTTGGGAGGGTCGGCAGGGTTCATTGAGCAGTACTTC.

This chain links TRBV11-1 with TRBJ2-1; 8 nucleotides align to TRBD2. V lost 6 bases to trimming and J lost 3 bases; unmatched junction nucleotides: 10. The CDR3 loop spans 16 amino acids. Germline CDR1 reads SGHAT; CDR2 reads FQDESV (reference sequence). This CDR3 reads CASSHGAGGDYNEQFF. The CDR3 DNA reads TGTGCCAGCAGTCACGGTGCCGGGGGGGACTACAATGAGCAGTTCTTC.

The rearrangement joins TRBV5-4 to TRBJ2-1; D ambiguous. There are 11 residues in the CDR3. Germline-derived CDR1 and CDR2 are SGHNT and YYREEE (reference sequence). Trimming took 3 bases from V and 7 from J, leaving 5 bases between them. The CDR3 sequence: CASSSRNEQFF. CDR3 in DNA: TGTGCCAGCAGCTCGAGGAATGAGCAGTTCTTC.

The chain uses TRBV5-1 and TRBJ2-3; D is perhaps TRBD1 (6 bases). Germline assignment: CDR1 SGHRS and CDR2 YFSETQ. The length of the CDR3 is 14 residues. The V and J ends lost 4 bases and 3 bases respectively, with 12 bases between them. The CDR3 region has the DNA TGCGCCAGCAGCCCTCTACAGGGAACAGATACGCAGTATTTT. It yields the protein CASSPLQGTDTQYF.

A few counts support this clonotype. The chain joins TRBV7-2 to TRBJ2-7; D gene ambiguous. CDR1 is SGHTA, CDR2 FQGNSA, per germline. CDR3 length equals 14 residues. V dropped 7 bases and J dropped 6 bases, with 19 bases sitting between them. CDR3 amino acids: CASKPVWSGREQYF. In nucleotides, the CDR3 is TGTGCCAGCAAACCAGTATGGTCCGGGCGCGAGCAGTACTTC.

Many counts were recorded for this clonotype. CDR3 DNA sequence: TGTGCCAGCAGCGTGACTAGCGGGGCGCTTCGGGGGCAGTATTTT. Translating gives CASSVTSGALRGQYF. This rearrangement joins TRBV7-9 to TRBJ2-3, with 11 positions matching TRBD2. There are 15 residues in the CDR3. Germline CDR1 is SEHNR and CDR2 is FQNEAQ (reference sequence). Trimming removed 5 bases from V and 11 bases from J; junction bases left unmatched: 12.

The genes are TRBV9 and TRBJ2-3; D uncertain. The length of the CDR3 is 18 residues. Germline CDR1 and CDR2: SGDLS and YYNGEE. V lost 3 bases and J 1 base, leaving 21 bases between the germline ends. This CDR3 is CASSAESNGSPRTDTQYF. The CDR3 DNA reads TGTGCCAGCAGCGCGGAGAGCAACGGTAGCCCGCGCACAGATACGCAGTATTTT.

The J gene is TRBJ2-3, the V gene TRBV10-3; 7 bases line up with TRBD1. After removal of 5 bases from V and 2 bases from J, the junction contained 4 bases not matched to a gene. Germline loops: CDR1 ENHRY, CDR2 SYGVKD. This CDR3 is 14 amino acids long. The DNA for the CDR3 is TGTGCCATCAGTACGACAGGGACCACAGATACGCAGTATTTT. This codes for CAISTTGTTDTQYF.

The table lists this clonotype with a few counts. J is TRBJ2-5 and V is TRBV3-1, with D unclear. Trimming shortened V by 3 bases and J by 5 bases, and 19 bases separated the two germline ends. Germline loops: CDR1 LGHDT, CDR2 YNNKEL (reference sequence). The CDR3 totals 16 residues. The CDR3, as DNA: TGTGCCAGCAGCCAGGGATATCCTACGGCCGGCGAGACCCAGTACTTC. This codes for CASSQGYPTAGETQYF.

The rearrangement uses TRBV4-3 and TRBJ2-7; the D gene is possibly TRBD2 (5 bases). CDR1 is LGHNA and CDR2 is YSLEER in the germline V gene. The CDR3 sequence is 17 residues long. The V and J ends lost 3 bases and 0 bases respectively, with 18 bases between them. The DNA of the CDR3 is TGCGCCAGCAGCCAGAGGGTCTCGAGGACTCGCTCCTACGAGCAGTACTTC. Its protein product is CASSQRVSRTRSYEQYF.

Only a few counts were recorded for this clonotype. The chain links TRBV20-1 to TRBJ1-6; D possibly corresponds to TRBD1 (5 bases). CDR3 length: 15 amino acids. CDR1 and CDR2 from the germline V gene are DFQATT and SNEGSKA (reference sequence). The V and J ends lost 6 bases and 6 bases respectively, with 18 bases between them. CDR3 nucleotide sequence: TGCAGTGCCCCCCCTCCCGGGACGGGTAATTCACCCCTCCACTTT. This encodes CSAPPPGTGNSPLHF.

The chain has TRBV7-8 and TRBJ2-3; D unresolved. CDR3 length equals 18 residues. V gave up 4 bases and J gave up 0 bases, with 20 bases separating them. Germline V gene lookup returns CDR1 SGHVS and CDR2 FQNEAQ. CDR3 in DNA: TGTGCCAGCAGCTCCCGACGAGTGACATATTCTAGCACAGATACGCAGTATTTT. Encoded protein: CASSSRRVTYSSTDTQYF. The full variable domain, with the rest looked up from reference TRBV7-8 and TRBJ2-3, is GAGVSQSPRYKVAKRGQDVALRCDPISGHVSLFWYQQALGQGPEFLTYFQNEAQLDKSGLPSDRFFAERPEGSVSTLKIQRTQQEDSAVYLCASSSRRVTYSSTDTQYFGPGTRLTVL.

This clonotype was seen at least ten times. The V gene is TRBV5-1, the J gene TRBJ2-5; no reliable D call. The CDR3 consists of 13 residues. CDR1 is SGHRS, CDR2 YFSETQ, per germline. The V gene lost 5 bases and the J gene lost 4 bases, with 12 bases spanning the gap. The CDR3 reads CASSFTSPETQYF. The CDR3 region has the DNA TGCGCCAGCAGTTTCACTTCGCCAGAGACCCAGTACTTC.

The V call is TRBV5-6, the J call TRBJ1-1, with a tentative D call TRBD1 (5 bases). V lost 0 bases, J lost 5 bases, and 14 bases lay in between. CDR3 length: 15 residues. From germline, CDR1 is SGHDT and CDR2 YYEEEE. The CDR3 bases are TGTGCCAGCAGCTTGGGACCTCAGCGGGGGACTGAAGCTTTCTTT. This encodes CASSLGPQRGTEAFF.

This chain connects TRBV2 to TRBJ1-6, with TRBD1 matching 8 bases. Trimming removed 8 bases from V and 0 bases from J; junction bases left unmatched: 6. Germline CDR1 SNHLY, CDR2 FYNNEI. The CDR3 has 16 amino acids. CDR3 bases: TGTGCCAGCGGGTGGACAGGGAGCTCCTATAATTCACCCCTCCACTTT. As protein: CASGWTGSSYNSPLHF.

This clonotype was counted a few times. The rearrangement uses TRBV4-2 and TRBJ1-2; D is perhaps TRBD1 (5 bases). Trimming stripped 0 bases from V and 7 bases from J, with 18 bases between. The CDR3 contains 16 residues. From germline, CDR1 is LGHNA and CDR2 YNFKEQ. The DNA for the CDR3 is TGTGCCAGCAGCCAAGATCGGGGCACAAGAGCTAGTGGCTACACCTTC. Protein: CASSQDRGTRASGYTF.

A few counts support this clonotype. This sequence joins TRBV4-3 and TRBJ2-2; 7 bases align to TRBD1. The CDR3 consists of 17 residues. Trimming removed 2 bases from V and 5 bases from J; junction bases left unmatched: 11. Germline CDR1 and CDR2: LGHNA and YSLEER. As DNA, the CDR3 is TGCGCCAGCAGCCAACCCGGGATGGGACAGAAGACCGGGGAGCTGTTTTTT. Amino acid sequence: CASSQPGMGQKTGELFF.

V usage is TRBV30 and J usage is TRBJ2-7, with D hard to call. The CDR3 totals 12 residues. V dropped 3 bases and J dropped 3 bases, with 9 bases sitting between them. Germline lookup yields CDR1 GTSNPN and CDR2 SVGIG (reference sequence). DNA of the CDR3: TGTGCCTGGAGACGTCAGAACTACGAGCAGTACTTC. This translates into CAWRRQNYEQYF.

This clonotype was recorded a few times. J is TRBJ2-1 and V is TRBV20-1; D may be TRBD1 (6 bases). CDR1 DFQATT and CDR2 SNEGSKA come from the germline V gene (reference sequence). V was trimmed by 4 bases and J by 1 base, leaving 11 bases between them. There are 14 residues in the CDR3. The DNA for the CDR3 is TGCAGTGCTACCGGGACAATATCCTACAATGAGCAGTTCTTC. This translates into CSATGTISYNEQFF.